This T cell receptor (beta chain) was retrieved from a study of shared clonotypes between healthy human individuals. Broader study findings: Compared with memory subsets, naive subsets generally had larger estimated richness.

The CDR3 runs to 19 residues. Germline V gene sequence: CDR1 ENHRY, CDR2 SYGVKD. J was trimmed by 0 bases and V by 4 bases; bases with no gene match: 11. Assay used: immunoSEQ multiplex PCR; TCRdb lists only in-frame clones, some missing. Among roughly 1.4 million clones listed, 98% were seen once. Concerning this clone itself: What it recognizes is unknown.

What was sequenced was naive CD4+ T cells sorted from blood. Subset described: CD45RA+ positively selected. The receptor comes from a man younger than 40 in good health. The genes are TRBV10-3 and TRBJ2-3; TRBD2 agrees at 12 bases. CDR3 DNA: TGTGCCATCAGTGCCCTACTAGCGGGAGGACCATCTAGCACAGATACGCAGTATTTT. This translates into CAISALLAGGPSSTDTQYF.